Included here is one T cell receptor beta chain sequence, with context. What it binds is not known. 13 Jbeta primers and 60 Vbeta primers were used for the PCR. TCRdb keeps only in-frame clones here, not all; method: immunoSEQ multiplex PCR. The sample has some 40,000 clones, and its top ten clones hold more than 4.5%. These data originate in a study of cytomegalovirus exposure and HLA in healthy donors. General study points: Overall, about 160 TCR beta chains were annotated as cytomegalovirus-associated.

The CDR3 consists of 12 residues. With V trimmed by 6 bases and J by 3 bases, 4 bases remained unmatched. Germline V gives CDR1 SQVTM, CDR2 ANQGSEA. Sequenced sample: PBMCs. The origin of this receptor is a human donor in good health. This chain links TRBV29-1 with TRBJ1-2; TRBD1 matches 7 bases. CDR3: CSVGTEDYGYTF. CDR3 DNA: TGCAGCGTCGGGACAGAAGACTATGGCTACACCTTC.